The clone carrying this T cell receptor (beta chain) appeared a few times. This sample is drawn from a study of T cell responses to AZD1222 COVID-19 vaccine. Only in-frame clones appear in the TCRdb table, and some are missing; sequencing was by immunoSEQ multiplex PCR. The sample shows approximately 97,000 clones, 80% to 85% of them seen only once. The receptor comes from an adult in good health. The starting material was peripheral blood, obtained on day 0 of AZD1222 vaccination.

CDR3 DNA sequence: TGTGCTAGTGGTTTGGGTAGACTAGATTTAGATACGCAGTATTTT. It yields the protein CASGLGRLDLDTQYF. The chain is built from TRBV12-5 and TRBJ2-3; perhaps TRBD2 as D (6 bases). Germline lookup yields CDR1 LGHNT and CDR2 FRNRAP. The CDR3 has 15 amino acids. V shed 1 base and J shed 5 bases, with 13 bases lying between them. Supplemented by reference TRBV12-5 and TRBJ2-3, the full variable domain reads DARVTQTPRHKVTEMGQEVTMRCQPILGHNTVFWYRQTMMQGLELLAYFRNRAPLDDSGMPKDRFSAEMPDATLATLKIQPSEPRDSAVYFCASGLGRLDLDTQYFGPGTRLTVL.